Below, 8 T cell receptor beta chains from the same sample are listed, as sequenced in a study of cytomegalovirus exposure and HLA in healthy donors. PCR used 60 Vbeta primers and 13 Jbeta primers. Generated by immunoSEQ multiplex PCR, the TCRdb table keeps only in-frame clones and is missing some. The sample records about 200,000 clones, less than 80% being singletons. Sequencing was carried out using PBMCs. The origin of the receptors is a woman aged 25 to 45 in good health and CMV-seropositive.

V usage is TRBV7-9 and J usage is TRBJ2-2, with D possibly being TRBD1 (6 bases). Germline CDR1 SEHNR, CDR2 FQNEAQ (reference sequence). Trimming stripped 5 bases from V and 5 bases from J, with 15 bases between. The CDR3 covers 15 residues. CDR3 loop: CASSNGQLWTGELFF. CDR3 nucleotides: TGTGCCAGCAGCAATGGACAGCTTTGGACCGGGGAGCTGTTTTTT.

The chain uses TRBV5-4 and TRBJ2-1; 12 bases are shared with TRBD2. Germline V CDR1 and CDR2: SGHNT, YYREEE (reference sequence). Trimming took 0 bases from V and 4 from J; bases not matched to a gene: 2. The CDR3 consists of 16 residues. The CDR3 region is CASSLGLAGAYNEQFF. CDR3 DNA: TGTGCCAGCAGCTTGGGACTAGCGGGAGCTTACAATGAGCAGTTCTTC. Using reference TRBV5-4 and TRBJ2-1 for the parts outside the CDR3, the full variable domain is ETGVTQSPTHLIKTRGQQVTLRCSSQSGHNTVSWYQQALGQGPQFIFQYYREEENGRGNFPPRFSGLQFPNYSSELNVNALELDDSALYLCASSLGLAGAYNEQFFGPGTRLTVL.

This chain links TRBV6-5 with TRBJ1-2; D gene ambiguous. Trimming left V 5 bases short and J 4 bases short, with 8 bases between. This CDR3 is 12 amino acids long. Germline lookup yields CDR1 MNHEY and CDR2 SVGAGI. The CDR3 is CASSGASYGYTF. The CDR3 coding sequence is TGTGCCAGCAGTGGAGCGAGCTATGGCTACACCTTC.

The chain recombines TRBV1 with TRBJ2-2; no DNA check was done on the table's D call, TRBD1. TRBV1 is reported as a pseudogene. This CDR3 has 16 residues. CDR3 sequence: CTSSLPGQGDTGELFF. The CDR3, as DNA: TGCACCAGCAGCCTACCGGGACAGGGGGACACCGGGGAGCTGTTTTTT.

The chain recombines TRBV4-1 with TRBJ2-3; 10 nucleotides agree with TRBD2. CDR3 length equals 18 residues. Trimming cost V 0 bases and J 6 bases; bases outside gene matches: 12. Germline V CDR1 and CDR2: MGHRA, YSYEKL. CDR3 coding DNA: TGCGCCAGCAGCCAAGAATCGGAACTAGCGGGGCCTCGGGATACGCAGTATTTT. It specifies CASSQESELAGPRDTQYF.

The V call is TRBV7-9, the J call TRBJ2-1, with D possibly TRBD1 on 6 matching bases. V shed 5 bases and J shed 7 bases, with 15 bases lying between them. Germline V gene lookup returns CDR1 SEHNR and CDR2 FQNEAQ (reference sequence). The CDR3 totals 14 residues. The CDR3 region is CASSPTGQTNEQFF. The CDR3 bases are TGTGCCAGCAGCCCTACTGGACAGACTAATGAGCAGTTCTTC.

This clone was observed a handful of times. This sequence joins TRBV6-5 and TRBJ2-7, with no clear D. The length of the CDR3 is 12 residues. Per germline, CDR1 MNHEY and CDR2 SVGAGI. V lost 8 bases to trimming and J lost 1 base, with 9 bases between them. The CDR3 sequence is CASGARSYEQYF. Here the CDR3 DNA reads TGTGCCAGCGGCGCCAGGTCCTACGAGCAGTACTTC.

This chain uses TRBV9 with TRBJ1-3; no reliable D call. Trimming cost V 0 bases and J 0 bases, with 7 bases left between them. Germline V lookup: CDR1 SGDLS, CDR2 YYNGEE. The length of the CDR3 is 15 residues. CDR3 residues: CASSVGGTSGNTIYF. In nucleotides, the CDR3 is TGTGCCAGCAGCGTAGGAGGAACCTCTGGAAACACCATATATTTT.